Listed below are T cell receptor beta chains from one sample, sequenced in a study of T cells after yellow fever vaccination. TCRdb re-analysed the 5' RACE reads in MiXCR, keeping a single row per CDR3 protein. This sample has hundreds of thousands of distinct CDR3 sequences, with 18% found just once. This sample comprised PBMCs, obtained before the yellow fever booster vaccination. The receptors were gathered from a man aged 18 to 29 who received the YFV17D yellow fever vaccine. Each CDR3 is given with its conserved first and last residue. The D gene is left open where the match is weak. Clone size, where shown, is once, few, many, or a class for clones that have expanded.

V gene: TRBV5-1
clone size: once
D gene: -
J gene: TRBJ1-1
CDR3 DNA: TGCGCCAGCATCCCCACGACAGGCAACACTGAAGCTTTCTTT
CDR3 protein: CASIPTTGNTEAFF

V gene: TRBV6-2/TRBV6-3
clone size: once
D gene: -
J gene: TRBJ2-1
CDR3 DNA: TGTGCCAGCAGTGCGGGACACCTCTACAATGAGCAGTTCTTC
CDR3 protein: CASSAGHLYNEQFF

V gene: TRBV7-3
clone size: many
D gene: -
J gene: TRBJ1-1
CDR3 DNA: TGTGCCAGCAGCAACTCTGGGTTAAGCCCCACTGAAGCTTTCTTT
CDR3 protein: CASSNSGLSPTEAFF

V gene: TRBV10-3
clone size: few
D gene: -
J gene: TRBJ1-2
CDR3 DNA: TGTGCCATCAGTGAGGTTCTGGGGGGTTTCTATGGCTACACCTTC
CDR3 protein: CAISEVLGGFYGYTF

V gene: TRBV24-1
clone size: few
D gene: -
J gene: TRBJ1-1
CDR3 DNA: TGTGCCACCAGTGATTCCGGACGTACGAACACTGAAGCTTTCTTT
CDR3 protein: CATSDSGRTNTEAFF

V gene: TRBV9
clone size: -
D gene: -
J gene: TRBJ2-7
CDR3 DNA: TGTGCCAGCAGCCGTTTGGGCGACACCTCCTACGAGCAGTACTTC
CDR3 protein: CASSRLGDTSYEQYF

V gene: TRBV5-5
clone size: -
D gene: -
J gene: TRBJ1-2
CDR3 DNA: TGTGCCAGCAGCTTGGACAGTTCGGTTAACACCTTC
CDR3 protein: CASSLDSSVNTF

V gene: TRBV7-9
clone size: -
D gene: TRBD1
J gene: TRBJ2-2
CDR3 DNA: TGTGCCAGCAGGTCCCGGGACAGGGGTTCGACCGGGGAGCTGTTTTTT
CDR3 protein: CASRSRDRGSTGELFF

V gene: TRBV19
clone size: -
D gene: TRBD1
J gene: TRBJ1-1
CDR3 DNA: TGTGCCAGTAGTATGAGGGGGCTGGGGACTGAAGCTTTCTTT
CDR3 protein: CASSMRGLGTEAFF

V gene: TRBV29-1
clone size: few
D gene: -
J gene: TRBJ1-2
CDR3 DNA: TGCAGTCTTCGGGACAACTATGGCTACACCTTC
CDR3 protein: CSLRDNYGYTF

V gene: TRBV20-1
clone size: -
D gene: TRBD2
J gene: TRBJ2-7
CDR3 DNA: TGCAGTGCTGGGGGGGGAAGCTCCTACGAGCAGTACTTC
CDR3 protein: CSAGGGSSYEQYF

V gene: TRBV2
clone size: many
D gene: -
J gene: TRBJ2-1
CDR3 DNA: TGTGCCAGCAGTGCGGGGGAGCTCTACAATGAGCAGTTCTTC
CDR3 protein: CASSAGELYNEQFF

V gene: TRBV18
clone size: -
D gene: -
J gene: TRBJ2-2
CDR3 DNA: TGTGCCAGCTCACCAGTCCCGGACACCGGGGAGCTGTTTTTT
CDR3 protein: CASSPVPDTGELFF

V gene: TRBV7-9
clone size: few
D gene: TRBD1
J gene: TRBJ2-5
CDR3 DNA: TGTGCCAGCAGCAGCCGGGACAGCCTTCAAGAGACCCAGTACTTC
CDR3 protein: CASSSRDSLQETQYF

V gene: TRBV12-3/TRBV12-4
clone size: -
D gene: -
J gene: TRBJ2-1
CDR3 DNA: TGTGCCAGCAATCAGTATTCATTTAGGGACAACGAGCAGTTCTTC
CDR3 protein: CASNQYSFRDNEQFF

V gene: TRBV7-9
clone size: few
D gene: -
J gene: TRBJ1-2
CDR3 DNA: TGTGCCAGCAGCTTAGGGAGCGTTACCAACTATGGCTACACCTTC
CDR3 protein: CASSLGSVTNYGYTF

V gene: TRBV24-1
clone size: few
D gene: TRBD2
J gene: TRBJ2-5
CDR3 DNA: TGTGCCACCAGTGCTCGGGGGAAGCGGGGGCGGGAGGAGACCCAGTACTTC
CDR3 protein: CATSARGKRGREETQYF

V gene: TRBV20-1
clone size: few
D gene: TRBD1
J gene: TRBJ1-2
CDR3 DNA: TGCAGTGCTAGGAGCCCAGGGGGCGCGGATGGCTACACCTTC
CDR3 protein: CSARSPGGADGYTF

V gene: TRBV5-4
clone size: -
D gene: TRBD1
J gene: TRBJ2-3
CDR3 DNA: TGTGCCAGCAGCTTAAGGACAGGCAGCACAGATACGCAGTATTTT
CDR3 protein: CASSLRTGSTDTQYF

V gene: TRBV30
clone size: -
D gene: -
J gene: TRBJ2-6
CDR3 DNA: TGTGCCTGGAGTTGGAGTATCACTGGGGCCAACGTCCTGACTTTC
CDR3 protein: CAWSWSITGANVLTF

V gene: TRBV9
clone size: few
D gene: -
J gene: TRBJ1-2
CDR3 DNA: TGTGCCAGCAGCGCCCCAGGCTATGGCTACACCTTC
CDR3 protein: CASSAPGYGYTF

V gene: TRBV24-1
clone size: -
D gene: -
J gene: TRBJ2-3
CDR3 DNA: TGTGCCACCAGTGTGGGGGGTACAGATACGCAGTATTTT
CDR3 protein: CATSVGGTDTQYF

V gene: TRBV6-5
clone size: -
D gene: TRBD1
J gene: TRBJ2-5
CDR3 DNA: TGTGCCAGCAGTTACCGGGACAGGGCGGGGACCCAGTACTTC
CDR3 protein: CASSYRDRAGTQYF

V gene: TRBV6-2/TRBV6-3
clone size: -
D gene: TRBD2
J gene: TRBJ2-4
CDR3 DNA: TGTGCCAGCAGACCACGCGGACTAGCAGGAAACATTCAGTACTTC
CDR3 protein: CASRPRGLAGNIQYF

V gene: TRBV7-9
clone size: -
D gene: TRBD1
J gene: TRBJ2-1
CDR3 DNA: TGTGCCAGCAGCATCCCATCCCACGGGACAGGGGACTACAATGAGCAGTTCTTC
CDR3 protein: CASSIPSHGTGDYNEQFF

V gene: TRBV5-1
clone size: few
D gene: -
J gene: TRBJ2-1
CDR3 DNA: TGCGCCAGCAGTGTTCAGGGAACGGAGGAGCAGTTCTTC
CDR3 protein: CASSVQGTEEQFF

V gene: TRBV15
clone size: -
D gene: -
J gene: TRBJ2-3
CDR3 DNA: TGTGCCACCAGCAGAGGCGGGGTCTATACGCAGTATTTT
CDR3 protein: CATSRGGVYTQYF

V gene: TRBV20-1
clone size: -
D gene: -
J gene: TRBJ2-6
CDR3 DNA: TGCAGTGCTAGGGTATCAGGGACTGGGGCCAACGTCCTGACTTTC
CDR3 protein: CSARVSGTGANVLTF

V gene: TRBV6-2/TRBV6-3
clone size: -
D gene: -
J gene: TRBJ2-1
CDR3 DNA: TGTGCCAGCAGTTACTTGAGGTACTACAATGAGCAGTTCTTC
CDR3 protein: CASSYLRYYNEQFF

V gene: TRBV2
clone size: many
D gene: -
J gene: TRBJ1-2
CDR3 DNA: TGTGCCAGCAGCCCACAGGGAGACTATGGCTACACCTTC
CDR3 protein: CASSPQGDYGYTF

V gene: TRBV12-3/TRBV12-4
clone size: -
D gene: -
J gene: TRBJ2-1
CDR3 DNA: TGTGCCAGCAGTTCCGGGCACAATGAGCAGTTCTTC
CDR3 protein: CASSSGHNEQFF

V gene: TRBV10-3
clone size: few
D gene: TRBD2
J gene: TRBJ2-1
CDR3 DNA: TGTGCCATCAGTGGACGAGGCGGGGGGTTCTCCTACAATGAGCAGTTCTTC
CDR3 protein: CAISGRGGGFSYNEQFF

V gene: TRBV2
clone size: -
D gene: -
J gene: TRBJ1-5
CDR3 DNA: TGTGCCAGCAGGCGGGACAACTATAGCAATCAGCCCCAGCATTTT
CDR3 protein: CASRRDNYSNQPQHF

V gene: TRBV5-6
clone size: -
D gene: TRBD1
J gene: TRBJ2-2
CDR3 DNA: TGTGCCAGCAGCGAAACAGGGGGCATATACGGGGAGCTGTTTTTT
CDR3 protein: CASSETGGIYGELFF

V gene: TRBV9
clone size: few
D gene: TRBD1
J gene: TRBJ1-1
CDR3 DNA: TGTGCCAGCAGTCGAGGACAGGGGGGCACTGAAGCTTTCTTT
CDR3 protein: CASSRGQGGTEAFF

V gene: TRBV4-3
clone size: few
D gene: -
J gene: TRBJ1-1
CDR3 DNA: TGCGCCAGCAGCCAAGGATTGGGGATTGAAGCTTTCTTT
CDR3 protein: CASSQGLGIEAFF

V gene: TRBV4-3
clone size: few
D gene: TRBD1
J gene: TRBJ2-3
CDR3 DNA: TGCGCCAGCACCTACGGGACAGGGGGAGATACGCAGTATTTT
CDR3 protein: CASTYGTGGDTQYF

V gene: TRBV5-1
clone size: -
D gene: -
J gene: TRBJ1-1
CDR3 DNA: TGCGCCAGCAGCTTTGAGGGCCCAATGAACACTGAAGCTTTCTTT
CDR3 protein: CASSFEGPMNTEAFF

V gene: TRBV7-2
clone size: few
D gene: -
J gene: TRBJ1-1
CDR3 DNA: TGTGCCAGCAGGAACCGGGGGCCCAGGGGCACTGAAGCTTTCTTT
CDR3 protein: CASRNRGPRGTEAFF

V gene: TRBV12-3/TRBV12-4
clone size: -
D gene: -
J gene: TRBJ1-4
CDR3 DNA: TGTGCCAGCAGTTTTGGGAGTCTGGAACTGTTTTTT
CDR3 protein: CASSFGSLELFF

V gene: TRBV27
clone size: -
D gene: -
J gene: TRBJ1-4
CDR3 DNA: TGTGCCACCCGACACAATAATGAAAAACTGTTTTTT
CDR3 protein: CATRHNNEKLFF

V gene: TRBV5-1
clone size: -
D gene: -
J gene: TRBJ2-5
CDR3 DNA: TGCGCCAGCAGCTTGGTGGCCGGGTTCGGAGAGACCCAGTACTTC
CDR3 protein: CASSLVAGFGETQYF

V gene: TRBV20-1
clone size: many
D gene: -
J gene: TRBJ1-1
CDR3 DNA: TGCAGTGCTATTCCGGGGAACACTGAAGCTTTCTTT
CDR3 protein: CSAIPGNTEAFF

V gene: TRBV20-1
clone size: -
D gene: TRBD2
J gene: TRBJ2-1
CDR3 DNA: TGCAGTGCTAGTCCTTACCCTCTAGCGGGGACCAATGAGCAGTTCTTC
CDR3 protein: CSASPYPLAGTNEQFF

V gene: TRBV2
clone size: -
D gene: -
J gene: TRBJ2-2
CDR3 DNA: TGTGCCAGCAGTGCGAAGAACACCGGGGAGCTGTTTTTT
CDR3 protein: CASSAKNTGELFF

V gene: TRBV15
clone size: many
D gene: TRBD2
J gene: TRBJ2-7
CDR3 DNA: TGTGCCACCAGCGACCGGACTAGCCTCTCCGAGCAGTACTTC
CDR3 protein: CATSDRTSLSEQYF

V gene: TRBV6-6
clone size: few
D gene: TRBD2
J gene: TRBJ2-1
CDR3 DNA: TGTGCCAGCAGATCCCTAGCGGGGAGCTCCTACAATGAGCAGTTCTTC
CDR3 protein: CASRSLAGSSYNEQFF

V gene: TRBV7-8
clone size: -
D gene: -
J gene: TRBJ1-1
CDR3 DNA: TGTGCCAGCAGCTTAGTTCCAGGGCTTATCCTCACTGAAGCTTTCTTT
CDR3 protein: CASSLVPGLILTEAFF

V gene: TRBV7-2
clone size: -
D gene: TRBD1
J gene: TRBJ2-1
CDR3 DNA: TGTGCCAGCAGCCTTTCGACAGGGGGCCTCAATGAGCAGTTCTTC
CDR3 protein: CASSLSTGGLNEQFF

V gene: TRBV6-6
clone size: few
D gene: -
J gene: TRBJ2-2
CDR3 DNA: TGTGCCAGCAGTTACTCTCCGACATTAACTACCGGGGAGCTGTTTTTT
CDR3 protein: CASSYSPTLTTGELFF

V gene: TRBV18
clone size: few
D gene: -
J gene: TRBJ2-3
CDR3 DNA: TGTGCCAGCTCTACCACAGGAGACACAGATACGCAGTATTTT
CDR3 protein: CASSTTGDTDTQYF

V gene: TRBV7-2
clone size: once
D gene: -
J gene: TRBJ2-3
CDR3 DNA: TGTGCCAGCAGCTTAGATCCAGCGGGCGTCGGAACGCAGTATTTT
CDR3 protein: CASSLDPAGVGTQYF

V gene: TRBV4-1
clone size: few
D gene: -
J gene: TRBJ1-2
CDR3 DNA: TGCGCCAGCAGCCCTCTCGCGCCAGTAGCTAACTATGGCTACACCTTC
CDR3 protein: CASSPLAPVANYGYTF

V gene: TRBV4-3
clone size: -
D gene: -
J gene: TRBJ2-3
CDR3 DNA: TGCGCCAGCAGCCGAGGGGGGGGCCAAAGCACAGATACGCAGTATTTT
CDR3 protein: CASSRGGGQSTDTQYF

V gene: TRBV29-1
clone size: many
D gene: -
J gene: TRBJ2-1
CDR3 DNA: TGCAGCGTACCCAGGGAAAGCTCCAATGAGCAGTTCTTC
CDR3 protein: CSVPRESSNEQFF